Following are 3 T cell receptor beta chains from one sample sequenced in a study of glioma-infiltrating T cells. Using RNA template, CDR3s of TCR alpha and beta were amplified with iRepertoire arm-PCR. TCRdb independently ran MiXCR on the multiplex PCR reads; one entry per CDR3 protein. This table has about 400,000 distinct CDR3 sequences, more than 35% appearing once. Sequencing was done on a sample of glioma tissue, nonneoplastic brain tissue, or PBMCs (not recorded which). The receptors here all came from a human donor with low-grade glioma or glioblastoma, undergoing nonglioma brain surgery, or in good health (not recorded which).

Note on this clonotype: Being one base from a much bigger clone, this may be a read error. This chain joins TRBV20-1 and TRBJ1-1, with TRBD1 as a possible D gene (5 bases). Germline V gives CDR1 DFQATT, CDR2 SNEGSKA (reference sequence). This CDR3 has 14 amino acids. V was cut by 4 bases and J by 0 bases, with 12 bases left in between. The CDR3 spells CSAKRGTMNTEAFF. CDR3 bases: TGCAGTGCTAAGAGAGGGACCATGAACACTGAAGCTTTCTTT.

The table lists this clonotype with many counts. The rearrangement joins TRBV7-8 to TRBJ2-1, with D perhaps matching TRBD2 (5 bases). The CDR3 is made up of 11 amino acids. Trimming cost V 0 bases and J 15 bases, with 9 bases left between them. CDR1 and CDR2 (germline): SGHVS, FQNEAQ. The CDR3 region is CASSLAGIRFF. As DNA, the CDR3 is TGTGCCAGCAGCTTAGCCGGGATAAGGTTCTTC.

V and J are TRBV4-2 and TRBJ1-4; no clear D gene. V was cut by 0 bases and J by 12 bases, with 8 bases left in between. The CDR3 extends over 12 amino acids. Germline CDR1 is LGHNA and CDR2 is YNFKEQ. CDR3 nucleotides: TGTGCCAGCAGCCAAGAGTTGAGGGAACTGTTTTTT. Protein product: CASSQELRELFF.